One and the same sample provided the 12 T cell receptor beta chains below, sequenced in a study of a mutant IDH1 vaccine in newly diagnosed glioma (dated by TCRdb to the early 2020s). Their specific antigens are unknown. Preparation of the library involved the immunoSEQ multiplex PCR assay. What TCRdb holds here is the immuneACCESS table cut down to in-frame rearrangements. Part of the clones is not present; checked against another copy, under half of the missing clones reflect an unresolved V gene, and the others are unexplained. Present in this sample are around 9,700 clones, about 91% of which were seen just once. Clones ranked in the top ten supply approximately 5.2% of the sample. The sample's time point label, decoded: week 23, last vaccination. Every vaccine dose consisted of 300 ug of a 20-mer mutant IDH1 peptide in Montanide, administered subcutaneously together with topical imiquimod. The source material was PBMCs, sampled from a glioma patient whose treatment included an IDH1 peptide vaccine. The receptor set was obtained from a woman aged 40 to 50 with glioma. Some clones in this sample may be carry-over from other donors' samples.

This rearrangement joins TRBV19 to TRBJ2-5; D tentatively reads TRBD1 or TRBD2 (6 bases each). Deletions cut 5 bases from V and 4 bases from J, with 14 bases between. Per germline, CDR1 LNHDA and CDR2 SQIVND (reference sequence). This CDR3 region has 14 residues. Written as DNA, the CDR3 is TGTGCCAGTAGTTCAAGGGGGGAACGAGAGACCCAGTACTTC. This translates into CASSSRGERETQYF.

The chain carries TRBV4-1 and TRBJ2-7; 9 nucleotides line up with TRBD1. Unmatched junction bases numbered 7, after V lost 4 bases and J lost 3 bases. CDR1 is MGHRA and CDR2 is YSYEKL in the germline V gene. The CDR3 is made up of 15 amino acids. CDR3 nucleotide sequence: TGCGCCAGCAGCCCAGCCGGGACAGGGAACTACGAGCAGTACTTC. It specifies CASSPAGTGNYEQYF.

CDR3: CASSITGQPQHF. CDR3 nucleotides: TGTGCCAGTAGTATTACCGGTCAGCCCCAGCATTTT. The rearrangement links TRBV19 to TRBJ1-5; D not resolved. Germline V CDR1 and CDR2: LNHDA, SQIVND (reference sequence). The CDR3 covers 12 residues. V dropped 3 bases and J dropped 6 bases, with 6 bases sitting between them. The full variable domain, in which reference TRBV19 and TRBJ1-5 provide the parts outside the CDR3, is DGGITQSPKYLFRKEGQNVTLSCEQNLNHDAMYWYRQDPGQGLRLIYYSQIVNDFQKGDIAEGYSVSREKKESFPLTVTSAQKNPTAFYLCASSITGQPQHFGDGTRLSIL.

To note about this clone: The same CDR3 arises from other DNA sequences in this sample as well. The gene calls are TRBV30 and TRBJ2-2; TRBD2 agrees at 12 bases. CDR1 and CDR2 from the germline V gene are GTSNPN and SVGIG (reference sequence). The CDR3 extends over 15 amino acids. Trimming took 8 bases from V and 4 from J; bases not matched to a gene: 8. The DNA of the CDR3 is TGTGCCGGACACCTAGCGGGAGGGCCCACCGGGGAGCTGTTTTTT. Residues: CAGHLAGGPTGELFF. The whole variable domain, remainder taken from reference TRBV30 and TRBJ2-2, is SQTIHQWPATLVQPVGSPLSLECTVEGTSNPNLYWYRQAAGRGLQLLFYSVGIGQISSEVPQNLSASRPQDRQFILSSKKLLLSDSGFYLCAGHLAGGPTGELFFGEGSRLTVL.

J is TRBJ2-7 and V is TRBV27, with 10 bases aligning to TRBD1. The CDR3 has 15 residues. J lost 3 bases, V lost 6 bases, and 8 bases had no gene match. Germline V gene data show CDR1 as MNHEY and CDR2 as SMNVEV (reference sequence). The CDR3 is CASSTQGQGIYEQYF. CDR3 bases: TGTGCCAGCAGCACTCAGGGACAGGGGATCTACGAGCAGTACTTC.

The chain links TRBV5-1 to TRBJ2-7; maybe TRBD1 (5 bases). Trimming took 4 bases from V and 3 from J, leaving 11 bases between them. The length of the CDR3 is 13 residues. Germline values: CDR1 SGHRS, CDR2 YFSETQ. DNA of the CDR3: TGCGCCAGCAGCCCACCTGACAGCTACGAGCAGTACTTC. Amino acids: CASSPPDSYEQYF.

The chain has TRBV11-1 and TRBJ2-2, with TRBD2 matching 10 bases. J was trimmed by 7 bases and V by 3 bases; bases with no gene match: 8. Germline V CDR1 and CDR2: SGHAT, FQDESV (reference sequence). CDR3 length: 16 residues. The CDR3 DNA reads TGTGCCAGCAGCTTGGGGAGCGGGAGGGCCAGCGGGGAGCTGTTTTTT. It is translated as CASSLGSGRASGELFF.

CDR3 nucleotide sequence: TGTGCCAGCAGCCCCCAAGCACGGACTAGCGGGAGCGGTGAGCAGTTCTTC. Translating gives CASSPQARTSGSGEQFF. The V gene is TRBV4-2, the J gene TRBJ2-1; 13 bases agree with TRBD2. CDR3 length equals 17 residues. V shed 4 bases and J 9 bases; nucleotides not matched to a gene: 12. Germline CDR1 reads LGHNA; CDR2 reads YNFKEQ.

The V gene is TRBV19, the J gene TRBJ2-7; D tentatively fits TRBD1 or TRBD2 (5 bases each). The germline V gene encodes CDR1 LNHDA and CDR2 SQIVND (reference sequence). This CDR3 region has 14 residues. V lost 7 bases and J lost 6, with 19 bases in between. The CDR3 sequence is CASKDHRSGLEQYF. For the CDR3, the DNA is TGTGCCAGTAAGGACCACCGTTCGGGGCTCGAGCAGTACTTC.

The chain links TRBV30 to TRBJ1-1; D not resolved. Germline CDR1 GTSNPN, CDR2 SVGIG (reference sequence). Between the trimmed V and J ends, which lost 3 bases and 3 bases, there was a span of 8 bases. The CDR3 runs 12 residues. For the CDR3, the DNA is TGTGCCTGGAGCCCAGTTGACACTGAAGCTTTCTTT. The encoded protein is CAWSPVDTEAFF.

The genes are TRBV7-2 and TRBJ2-1; 7 nucleotides align to TRBD1. CDR1 SGHTA and CDR2 FQGNSA come from the germline V gene. This CDR3 comprises 12 residues. V was clipped by 3 bases and J by 10 bases; unmatched bases: 3. The CDR3 DNA follows: TGTGCCAGCAGCTTTAGGGGGCAGGAGCAGTTCTTC. Its translation: CASSFRGQEQFF.

The chain links TRBV9 to TRBJ2-1; 9 positions agree with TRBD2. Germline CDR1 SGDLS, CDR2 YYNGEE. The CDR3 length is 14 residues. With 3 bases clipped from V and 8 bases from J, the junction kept 6 bases outside the gene matches. Here the CDR3 DNA reads TGTGCCAGCAGCGCTAGCGGGAAGCTTGATGAGCAGTTCTTC. Its protein is CASSASGKLDEQFF.